A single TCR beta chain is shown here with its context. The CDR3 has 17 residues. The germline V gene encodes CDR1 MGHDK and CDR2 SYGVNS. The V gene end was trimmed by 4 bases and the J gene end by 2 bases; junction bases not matched to a gene: 11. This sample stems from a study of blood T cell repertoires in COVID-19. The method was immunoSEQ multiplex PCR; TCRdb's version includes in-frame clones alone and lacks a portion of them. Of 150,000 to 200,000 clones listed, 80% are singletons. This clonotype was obtained from a man between 40 and 49 years old who had recovered from COVID-19. The sequenced sample consisted of PBMCs or T cells enriched from blood (not recorded which). The chain has TRBV25-1 and TRBJ1-5; 7 nucleotides align to TRBD1. CDR3 region: CASSAASGDRGNQPQHF. DNA for the CDR3: TGTGCCAGCAGTGCCGCCTCAGGAGACAGGGGCAATCAGCCCCAGCATTTT. Full variable domain (rest looked up from reference TRBV25-1 and TRBJ1-5): EADIYQTPRYLVIGTGKKITLECSQTMGHDKMYWYQQDPGMELHLIHYSYGVNSTEKGDLSSESTVSRIRTEHFPLTLESARPSHTSQYLCASSAASGDRGNQPQHFGDGTRLSIL.